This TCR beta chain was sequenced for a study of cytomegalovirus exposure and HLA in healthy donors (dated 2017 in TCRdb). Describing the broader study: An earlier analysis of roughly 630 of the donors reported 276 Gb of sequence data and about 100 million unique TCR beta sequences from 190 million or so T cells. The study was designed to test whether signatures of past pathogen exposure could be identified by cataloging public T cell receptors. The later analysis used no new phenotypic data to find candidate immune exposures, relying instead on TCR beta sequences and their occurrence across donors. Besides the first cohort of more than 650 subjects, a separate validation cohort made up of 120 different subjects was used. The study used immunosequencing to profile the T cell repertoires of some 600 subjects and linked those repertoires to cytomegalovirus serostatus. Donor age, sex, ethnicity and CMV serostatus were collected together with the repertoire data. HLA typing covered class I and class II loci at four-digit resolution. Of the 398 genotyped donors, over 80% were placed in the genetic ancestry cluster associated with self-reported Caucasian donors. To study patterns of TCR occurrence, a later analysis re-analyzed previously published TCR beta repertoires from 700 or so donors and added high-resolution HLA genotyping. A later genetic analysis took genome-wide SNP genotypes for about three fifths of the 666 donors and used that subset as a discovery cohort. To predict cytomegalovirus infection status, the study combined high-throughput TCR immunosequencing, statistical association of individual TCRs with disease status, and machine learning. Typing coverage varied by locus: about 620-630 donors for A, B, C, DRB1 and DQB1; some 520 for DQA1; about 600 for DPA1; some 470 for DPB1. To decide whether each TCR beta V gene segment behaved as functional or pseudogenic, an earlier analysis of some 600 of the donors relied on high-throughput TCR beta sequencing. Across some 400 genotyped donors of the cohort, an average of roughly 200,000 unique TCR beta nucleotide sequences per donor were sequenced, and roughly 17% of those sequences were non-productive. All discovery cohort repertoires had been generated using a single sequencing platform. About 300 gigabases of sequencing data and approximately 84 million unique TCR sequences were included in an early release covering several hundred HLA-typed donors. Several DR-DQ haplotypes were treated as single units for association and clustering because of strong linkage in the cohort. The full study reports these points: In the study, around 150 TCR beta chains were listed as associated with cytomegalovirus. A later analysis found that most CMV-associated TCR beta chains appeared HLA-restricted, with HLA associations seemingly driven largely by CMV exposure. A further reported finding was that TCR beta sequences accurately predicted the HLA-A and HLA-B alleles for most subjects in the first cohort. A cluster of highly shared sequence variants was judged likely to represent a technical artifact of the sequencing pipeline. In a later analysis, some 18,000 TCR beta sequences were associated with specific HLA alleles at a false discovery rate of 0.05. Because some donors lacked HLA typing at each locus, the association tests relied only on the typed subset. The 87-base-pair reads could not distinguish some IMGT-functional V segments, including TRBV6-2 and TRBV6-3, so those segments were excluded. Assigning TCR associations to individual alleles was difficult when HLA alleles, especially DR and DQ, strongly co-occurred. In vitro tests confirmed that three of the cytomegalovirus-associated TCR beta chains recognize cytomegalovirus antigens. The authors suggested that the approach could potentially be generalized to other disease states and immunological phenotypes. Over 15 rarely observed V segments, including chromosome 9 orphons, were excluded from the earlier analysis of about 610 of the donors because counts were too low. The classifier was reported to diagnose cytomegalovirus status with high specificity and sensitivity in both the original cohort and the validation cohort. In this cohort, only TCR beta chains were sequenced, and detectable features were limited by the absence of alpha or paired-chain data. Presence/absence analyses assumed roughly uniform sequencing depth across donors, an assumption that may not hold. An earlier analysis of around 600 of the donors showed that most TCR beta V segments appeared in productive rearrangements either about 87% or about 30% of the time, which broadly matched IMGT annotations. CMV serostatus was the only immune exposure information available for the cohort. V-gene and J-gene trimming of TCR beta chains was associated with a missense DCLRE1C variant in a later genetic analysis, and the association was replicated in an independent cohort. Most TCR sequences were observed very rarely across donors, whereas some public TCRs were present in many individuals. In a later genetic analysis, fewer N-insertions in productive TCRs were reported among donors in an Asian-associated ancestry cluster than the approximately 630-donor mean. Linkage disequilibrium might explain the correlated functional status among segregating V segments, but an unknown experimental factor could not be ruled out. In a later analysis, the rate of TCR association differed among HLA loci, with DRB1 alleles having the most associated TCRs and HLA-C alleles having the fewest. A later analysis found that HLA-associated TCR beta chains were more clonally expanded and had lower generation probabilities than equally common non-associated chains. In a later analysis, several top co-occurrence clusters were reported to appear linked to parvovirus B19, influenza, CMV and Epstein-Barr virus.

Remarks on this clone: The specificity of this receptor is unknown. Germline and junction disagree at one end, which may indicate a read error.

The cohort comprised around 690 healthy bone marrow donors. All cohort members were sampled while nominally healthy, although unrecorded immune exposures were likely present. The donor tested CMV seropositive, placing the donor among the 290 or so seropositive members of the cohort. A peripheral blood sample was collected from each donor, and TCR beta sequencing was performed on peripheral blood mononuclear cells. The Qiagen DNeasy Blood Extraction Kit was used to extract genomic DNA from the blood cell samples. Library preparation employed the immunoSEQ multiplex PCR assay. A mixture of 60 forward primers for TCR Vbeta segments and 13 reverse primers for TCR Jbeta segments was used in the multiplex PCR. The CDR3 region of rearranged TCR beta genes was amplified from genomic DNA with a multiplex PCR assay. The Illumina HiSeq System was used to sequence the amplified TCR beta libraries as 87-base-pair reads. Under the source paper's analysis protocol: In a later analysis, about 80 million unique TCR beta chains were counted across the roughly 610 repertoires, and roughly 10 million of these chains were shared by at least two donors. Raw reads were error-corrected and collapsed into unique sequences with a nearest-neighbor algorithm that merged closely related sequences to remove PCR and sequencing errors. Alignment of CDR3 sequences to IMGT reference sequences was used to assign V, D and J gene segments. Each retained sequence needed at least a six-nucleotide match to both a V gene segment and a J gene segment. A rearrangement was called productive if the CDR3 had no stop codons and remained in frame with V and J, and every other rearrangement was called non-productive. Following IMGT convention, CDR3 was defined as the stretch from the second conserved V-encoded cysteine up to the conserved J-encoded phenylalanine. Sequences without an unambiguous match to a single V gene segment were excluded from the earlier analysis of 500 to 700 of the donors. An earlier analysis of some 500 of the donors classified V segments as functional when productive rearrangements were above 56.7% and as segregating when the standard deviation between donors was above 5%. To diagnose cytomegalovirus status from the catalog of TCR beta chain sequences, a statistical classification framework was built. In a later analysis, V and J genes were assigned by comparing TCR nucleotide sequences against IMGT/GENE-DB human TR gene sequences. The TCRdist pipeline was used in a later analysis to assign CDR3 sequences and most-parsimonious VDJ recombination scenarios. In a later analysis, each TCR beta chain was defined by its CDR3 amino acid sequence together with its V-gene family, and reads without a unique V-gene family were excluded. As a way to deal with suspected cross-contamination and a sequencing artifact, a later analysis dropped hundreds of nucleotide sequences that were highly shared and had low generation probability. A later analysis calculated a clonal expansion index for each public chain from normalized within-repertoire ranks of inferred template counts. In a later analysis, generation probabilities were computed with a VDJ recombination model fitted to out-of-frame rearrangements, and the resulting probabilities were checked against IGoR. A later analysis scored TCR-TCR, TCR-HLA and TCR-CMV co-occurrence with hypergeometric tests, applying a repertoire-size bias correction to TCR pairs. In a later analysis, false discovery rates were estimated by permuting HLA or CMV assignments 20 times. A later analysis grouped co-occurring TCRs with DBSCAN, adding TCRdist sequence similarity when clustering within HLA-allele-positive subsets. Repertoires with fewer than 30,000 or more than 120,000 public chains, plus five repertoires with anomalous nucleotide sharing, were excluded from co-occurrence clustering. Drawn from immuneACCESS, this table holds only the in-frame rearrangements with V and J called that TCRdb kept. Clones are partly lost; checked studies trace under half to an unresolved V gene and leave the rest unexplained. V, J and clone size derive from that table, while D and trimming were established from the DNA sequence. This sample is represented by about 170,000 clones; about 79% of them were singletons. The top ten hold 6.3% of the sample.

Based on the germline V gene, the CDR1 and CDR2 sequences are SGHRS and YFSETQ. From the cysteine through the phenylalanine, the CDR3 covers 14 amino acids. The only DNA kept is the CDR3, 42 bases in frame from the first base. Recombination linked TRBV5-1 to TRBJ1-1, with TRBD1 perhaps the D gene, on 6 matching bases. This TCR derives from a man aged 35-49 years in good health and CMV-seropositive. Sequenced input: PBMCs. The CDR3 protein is CASSNRVAATEALF. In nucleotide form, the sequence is TGCGCCAGCAGCAACAGGGTTGCGGCCACTGAAGCTCTCTTT. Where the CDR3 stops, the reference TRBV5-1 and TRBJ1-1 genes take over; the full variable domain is KAGVTQTPRYLIKTRGQQVTLSCSPISGHRSVSWYQQTPGQGLQFLFEYFSETQRNKGNFPGRFSGRQFSNSRSEMNVSTLELGDSALYLCASSNRVAATEALFGQGTRLTVV.